Listed below are T cell receptor beta chains from one sample, sequenced in a study of T cells in Graves' hyperthyroidism and ophthalmopathy. TCRdb re-analysed the multiplex PCR reads in MiXCR, keeping a single row per CDR3 protein. The table records 200,000 to 300,000 distinct CDR3 sequences, 16% of them present only once. Sequenced: blood. Receptor source: a woman younger than 30 with Graves' ophthalmopathy. CDR3s include the opening cysteine and the closing phenylalanine or tryptophan. The D gene is left open where the match is weak. Clone size is not always given. Where it is, it says once, few, many or a class for expanded clones.

clone size	V gene	J gene	D gene	CDR3 DNA	CDR3 protein
many	TRBV4-1	TRBJ1-1	NA	TGCGCCAGCAGCCAAGATAATACGATAGAAGCTTTCTTT	CASSQDNTIEAFF
many	TRBV7-2	TRBJ2-1	NA	TGTGCCAGCAGCTTAGGCTTGGTCAGGCAGTTCTTC	CASSLGLVRQFF
few	TRBV19	TRBJ1-2	NA	TGTGCCAGTAGTATAGGTCAGGACCTCTATGGCTACACCTTC	CASSIGQDLYGYTF
NA	TRBV3-1	TRBJ2-7	NA	TGTGCCAGCAGCCAAATTCCCACTGCGGGGTACGAGCAGTACTTC	CASSQIPTAGYEQYF
many	TRBV20-1	TRBJ2-1	TRBD1	TGCAGTGCTAGACCGGGACAGGAGGGGTTCTTC	CSARPGQEGFF
NA	TRBV20-1	TRBJ2-1	TRBD2	TGCAGTGTCCGGACTAGCGGGAGGACCAGGGGGAATGAGCAGTTCTTC	CSVRTSGRTRGNEQFF
many	TRBV5-5	TRBJ1-5	NA	TGTGCCAGCAGCTTGGAGGCCGAAGATCAGCCCCAGCATTTT	CASSLEAEDQPQHF
many	TRBV12-3/TRBV12-4	TRBJ2-3	TRBD2	TGTGCCAGCAGTTCGGGACTAGCGGCCACAGATACGCAGTATTTT	CASSSGLAATDTQYF
many	TRBV14	TRBJ2-5	TRBD2	TGTGCCAGCAGCCGAGATACTTTTGGGGCGGGAGGCGAGACCCAGTACTTC	CASSRDTFGAGGETQYF
many	TRBV14	TRBJ1-2	TRBD1	TGTGCCAGCAGCCAACTGGACAGGGGAGGCTATGGCTACACCTTC	CASSQLDRGGYGYTF
many	TRBV2	TRBJ2-4	TRBD1	TGTGCCAGCAGCGGTGGCGGGACAGGCCAAAACATTCAGTACTTC	CASSGGGTGQNIQYF
many	TRBV29-1	TRBJ2-7	NA	TGCAGCCCGACCCCTCTCTCGGAGACAGTTCAAGGGTACGAGCAGTACTTC	CSPTPLSETVQGYEQYF